This TCR beta chain was found in a study of control samples from healthy donors and cancer patients. Libraries were prepared by immunoSEQ multiplex PCR; TCRdb keeps only in-frame clonotypes and omits some of them. In the table there are over 150,000 clones, over 90% of which are singletons. The TCR originated in a woman in her thirties in good health. The sample was blood.

The CDR3 sequence is CASSLASTSGGYNEQFF. The CDR3, as DNA: TGTGCCAGCAGCTTGGCCTCGACTAGCGGGGGGTACAATGAGCAGTTCTTC. This chain links TRBV5-8 with TRBJ2-1; 13 nucleotides agree with TRBD2. Germline values: CDR1 SGHTS, CDR2 YDEGEE. This CDR3 comprises 17 residues. Trimming cost V 0 bases and J 4 bases; bases outside gene matches: 4.